The clone carrying this T cell receptor beta chain has at least ten counts. No antigen is known for it. This specimen comes from a study of Graves' ophthalmopathy and Graves' hyperthyroidism. Study-wide points: The model's prediction of ophthalmopathy progression had approximately 68% sensitivity and approximately 72% specificity.

Investigators amplified TCR beta CDR3 regions from RNA transcripts. RT-PCR with HTBI primers came first, then second-round multiplex PCR. TCRdb used MiXCR to reprocess the multiplex PCR reads, holding one entry per CDR3 protein. The repertoire holds about 400,000 distinct CDR3 sequences, with approximately 16% as singletons. The PBMC fraction was derived from roughly 10 ml of fresh peripheral blood. The receptor comes from a woman between 18 and 29 years old with Graves' ophthalmopathy. The specimen was peripheral blood.

DNA of the CDR3: TGTGCCATCCAGGCCGCGGGGAATCAGCCCCAGCATTTT. Protein product: CAIQAAGNQPQHF. V and J are TRBV10-3 and TRBJ1-5; D gene ambiguous. Trimming pared 8 bases from V and 4 bases from J, leaving 12 bases between. The V gene's germline CDR1 is ENHRY and CDR2 SYGVKD. CDR3 size: 13 residues.